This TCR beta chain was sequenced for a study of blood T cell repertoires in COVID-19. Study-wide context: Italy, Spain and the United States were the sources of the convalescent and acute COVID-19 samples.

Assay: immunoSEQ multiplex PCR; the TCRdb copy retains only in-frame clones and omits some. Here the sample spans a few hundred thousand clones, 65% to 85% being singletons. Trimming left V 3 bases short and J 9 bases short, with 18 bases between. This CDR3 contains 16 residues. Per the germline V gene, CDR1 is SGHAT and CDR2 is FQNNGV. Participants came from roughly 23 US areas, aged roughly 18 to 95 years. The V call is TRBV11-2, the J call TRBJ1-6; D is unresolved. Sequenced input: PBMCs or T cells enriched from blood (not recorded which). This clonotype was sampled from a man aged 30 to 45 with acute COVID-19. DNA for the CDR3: TGTGCCAGCAGCTTCGTTTTACGGGGTGGCAGTTCACCCCTCCACTTT. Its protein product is CASSFVLRGGSSPLHF.